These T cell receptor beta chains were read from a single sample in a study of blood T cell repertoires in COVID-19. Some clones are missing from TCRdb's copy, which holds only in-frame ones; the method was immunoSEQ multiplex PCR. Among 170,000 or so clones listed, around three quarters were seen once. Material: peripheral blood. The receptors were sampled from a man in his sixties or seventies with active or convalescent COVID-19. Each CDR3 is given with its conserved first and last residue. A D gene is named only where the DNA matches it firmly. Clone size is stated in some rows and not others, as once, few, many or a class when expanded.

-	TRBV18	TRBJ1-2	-	TGTGCCAGCTCTATGGACAGCGTGGATGGCTACACCTTC	CASSMDSVDGYTF
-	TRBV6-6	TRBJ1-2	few	TGTGCCAGCAGTCACCCTGTGGAGGGCTACACCTTC	CASSHPVEGYTF
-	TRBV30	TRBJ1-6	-	TGTGCTCGAGGCGGGGGTGGCAATAATTCACCCCTCCACTTT	CARGGGGNNSPLHF
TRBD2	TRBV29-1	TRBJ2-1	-	TGCAGCGTTATGGGACTAGCGGAAATCTCCTTTAATGAGCAGTTCTTC	CSVMGLAEISFNEQFF
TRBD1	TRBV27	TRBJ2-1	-	TGTGCCAGCAGGCCGACAGGGTTAAAGTACAATGAGCAGTTCTTC	CASRPTGLKYNEQFF
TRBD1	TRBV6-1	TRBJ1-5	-	TGTGCCAGCAGTGAAATGTGGCAGGGGGCGTATCAGCCCCAGCATTTT	CASSEMWQGAYQPQHF
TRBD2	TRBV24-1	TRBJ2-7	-	TGTGCCGCCCTCCTGGGGGAGGGCCGGTTC	CAALLGEGRF
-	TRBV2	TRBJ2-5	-	TGTGCCAGCAAAAGAGACAGGCAAGAGACCCAGTACTTC	CASKRDRQETQYF
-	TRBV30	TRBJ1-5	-	TGTGCCTGGAGTGAACAGGCGGATCAGCCCCAGCATTTT	CAWSEQADQPQHF
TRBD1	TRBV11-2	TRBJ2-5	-	TGTGCCAGCAGAAAGACGACAGGGGGCAGGGAGACCCAGTACTTC	CASRKTTGGRETQYF
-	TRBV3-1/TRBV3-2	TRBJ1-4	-	TGTGCCACCCGAGTGAGCGGCGCGGAAAAACTGTTTTTT	CATRVSGAEKLFF
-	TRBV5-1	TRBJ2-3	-	TGCGCCAGCAGCTTGGGACAGGCGATCACAGATACGCAGTATTTT	CASSLGQAITDTQYF
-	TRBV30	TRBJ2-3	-	TGTGCCAACGCCAGGGGCCCCACAGATACGCAGTATTTT	CANARGPTDTQYF
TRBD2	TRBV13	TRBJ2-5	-	TGTGCCAGCAGCTCTAGCGGGGGGACCCAGTACTTC	CASSSSGGTQYF
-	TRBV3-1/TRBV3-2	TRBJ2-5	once	TGTGCCAGCAGCCAAGCGGCGAGGGTTTTTTTCTTATGCGCGGAGACCCAGTACTTC	CASSQAARVFFLCAETQYF
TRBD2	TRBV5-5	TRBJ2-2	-	TGTGCCAGCAGCCCTCGACTAGCGGGAGGGCCGCCCGGGGAGCTGTTTTTT	CASSPRLAGGPPGELFF
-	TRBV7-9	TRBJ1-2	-	TGTGCCAGCAGCTTAGTTTCGACAGAAAGTAACTATGGCTACACCTTC	CASSLVSTESNYGYTF
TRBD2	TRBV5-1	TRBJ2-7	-	TGCGCCAGCAGCTTGGCACCTCTAGGGAGTCGCGGGAGTCGATACGAGCAGTACTTC	CASSLAPLGSRGSRYEQYF
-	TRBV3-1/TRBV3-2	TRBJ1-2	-	TGTGCCAGCAGCCAAGTCAGGGAAGACTATGGCTACACCTTC	CASSQVREDYGYTF
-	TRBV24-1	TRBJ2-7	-	TGTGCCACCAGTGATTTCCGGGGCGAGCAGTACTTC	CATSDFRGEQYF
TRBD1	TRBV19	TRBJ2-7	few	TGTGCCAGTAGTATAGATCGACAGGGGGCGCCGGGCGAGCAGTACTTC	CASSIDRQGAPGEQYF
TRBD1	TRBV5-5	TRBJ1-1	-	TGTGCCAGCAGCTTGCAGGGGGTAGCTGAAGCTTTCTTT	CASSLQGVAEAFF
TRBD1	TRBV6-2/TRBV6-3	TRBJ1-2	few	TGTGCCAGCAGTCCGCGACCCCCGGGACAGGAGTATGGCTACACCTTC	CASSPRPPGQEYGYTF
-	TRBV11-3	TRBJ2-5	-	TGTGCCAGCAGCGCAGGGGATAGCGGGTCCCAAGAGACCCAGTACTTC	CASSAGDSGSQETQYF
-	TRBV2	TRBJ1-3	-	TGTGCCAGCACGGACAGACACCCCTCTGGAAACACCATATATTTT	CASTDRHPSGNTIYF
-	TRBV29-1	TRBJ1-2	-	TGCAGCGTCCTCGTCGGGGAATTTAACTATGGCTACACCTTC	CSVLVGEFNYGYTF
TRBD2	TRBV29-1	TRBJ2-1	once	TGCAGCGTTTTTTCCGAAGCGGGAGCTCTGTCCAATGAGCAGTTCTTC	CSVFSEAGALSNEQFF
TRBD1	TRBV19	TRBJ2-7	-	TGTGCCAGTAGTAACAGGGGCACGAATTTATCCTACGAGCAGTACTTC	CASSNRGTNLSYEQYF
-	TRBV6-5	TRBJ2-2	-	TGTGCCAGTCGAAGGGGGTTGTCGGAGCTGTTTTTT	CASRRGLSELFF
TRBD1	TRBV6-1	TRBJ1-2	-	TGTGCCAGCAGTGAATGGGACAGGGCACGGAGCAGCGATGGCTACACCTTC	CASSEWDRARSSDGYTF
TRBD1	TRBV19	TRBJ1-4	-	TGTGCCAGTAGGACAGGGGAGGATGAAAAACTGTTTTTT	CASRTGEDEKLFF
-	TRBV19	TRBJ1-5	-	TGTGCCAGTTCGCCAGGCATCAATCAGCCCCAGCATTTT	CASSPGINQPQHF
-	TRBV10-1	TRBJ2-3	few	TGCGCCAGCAGTCAAACTAGCAGAGATACGCAGTATTTT	CASSQTSRDTQYF
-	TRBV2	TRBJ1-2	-	TGTGCCAGCAGACGAGGCACACCTAACTATGGCTACACCTTC	CASRRGTPNYGYTF
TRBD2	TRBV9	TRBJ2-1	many	TGTGCCAGCAGCGTACGGGGGGGCCTCTACAATGAGCAGTTCTTC	CASSVRGGLYNEQFF
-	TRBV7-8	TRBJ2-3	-	TGTGCCAGCAGCTTATCCCCCTTAACAGATACGCAGTATTTT	CASSLSPLTDTQYF
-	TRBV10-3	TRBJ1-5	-	TGTGCCATCAGTGAGTTAGGGGTAAGACAGCCCCAGCATTTT	CAISELGVRQPQHF
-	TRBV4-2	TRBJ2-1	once	TGTGCCAGCAGCCCCCATTCATCTCGGGTAGTGAATGAGCAGTTCTTC	CASSPHSSRVVNEQFF
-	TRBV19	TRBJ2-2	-	TGTGCCACCCAAGCGGGTCTGAACACCGGGGAGCTGTTTTTT	CATQAGLNTGELFF
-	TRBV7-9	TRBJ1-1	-	TGTGCCAGCAGCTTAGCTGCAGGTTCTGAGGCTTTCTTT	CASSLAAGSEAFF
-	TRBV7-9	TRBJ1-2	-	TGTGCCAGCAGCTTTTTGGACAAATATGGCTACACCTTC	CASSFLDKYGYTF
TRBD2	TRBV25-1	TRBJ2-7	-	TGTGCCACCCAAGTCTCTCCGGGACTAGCGGACCACGAGCAGTACTTC	CATQVSPGLADHEQYF
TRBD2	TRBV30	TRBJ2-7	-	TGTGCCTGGAGTGGAGTAGCGGGAGCCTACGAGCAGTACTTC	CAWSGVAGAYEQYF
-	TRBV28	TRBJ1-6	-	TGTGCCAGCAGTTATTCCGGGGACTATAATTCACCCCTCCACTTT	CASSYSGDYNSPLHF
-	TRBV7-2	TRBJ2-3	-	TGTGCCAGCAGCTTAAGCGCAGGCACAGATACGCAGTATTTT	CASSLSAGTDTQYF
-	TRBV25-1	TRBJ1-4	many	TGTGCCAGCAGTGATGTGAACTACGAGAATGAAAAACTGTTTTTT	CASSDVNYENEKLFF
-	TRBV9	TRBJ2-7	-	TGTGCCAGCAGCGTAACTACGCAAGGTAACGGGTACGGAAGCGAGCAGTACTTC	CASSVTTQGNGYGSEQYF
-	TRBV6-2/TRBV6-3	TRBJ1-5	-	TGTGCCAGCAGTTACGGCAGGGACTTTCAGCCCCAGCATTTT	CASSYGRDFQPQHF
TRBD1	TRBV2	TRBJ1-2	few	TGTGCCAGCAGTGATCTAGGGGGCGCATATGGCTACACCTTC	CASSDLGGAYGYTF
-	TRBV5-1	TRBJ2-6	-	TGCGCCAGCGGGGGCTACTCTGGGGCCAACGTCCTGACTTTC	CASGGYSGANVLTF
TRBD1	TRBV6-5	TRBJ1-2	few	TGTGCCAGCAGTTACGGCCAGGGGGTTTACTATGGCTACACCTTC	CASSYGQGVYYGYTF
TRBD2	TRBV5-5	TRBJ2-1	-	TGTGCCAGCAGCTTGTGGCTAGCGGGAGGGGTTGAGCAGTTCTTC	CASSLWLAGGVEQFF
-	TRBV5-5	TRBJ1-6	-	TGTGCCAGCAGCTTGAGCTACCAAAGCTCCTATAATTCACCCCTCCACTTT	CASSLSYQSSYNSPLHF
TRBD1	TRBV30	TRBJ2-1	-	TGTGCCTGGCGCGGGACAGGGGGCTACAATGAGCAGTTCTTC	CAWRGTGGYNEQFF